These T cell receptor beta chains were read from a single sample in a study of T cell repertoires in cytomegalovirus infection. TCRdb analysed the reads with MiXCR anew, one entry per CDR3 protein. The data contain 500,000 to 600,000 distinct CDR3 sequences, approximately 15% of them singletons. Material: CD8+ T cells from PBMCs. These receptors came from a human donor in good health (CMV status not recorded). Some clones in this sample may be carry-over from other donors' samples. CDR3s include the opening cysteine and the closing phenylalanine or tryptophan. D genes are given only for firm matches. Rows give clone size only sometimes, using once, few, many, or a class for an expanded clone.

V	D	J	length	size	CDR3	DNA
TRBV7-7	TRBD1	TRBJ2-1	15	many	CASSSDRGSYNEQFF	TGTGCCAGCAGCTCGGACAGGGGGTCCTACAATGAGCAGTTCTTC
TRBV27	.	TRBJ2-5	15	few	CASSFAPRRVETQYF	TGTGCCAGCAGTTTCGCCCCCAGGAGGGTAGAGACCCAGTACTTC
TRBV15	.	TRBJ2-7	15	few	CATSRARGPPDEQYF	TGTGCCACCAGCAGAGCCCGGGGGCCCCCCGACGAGCAGTACTTC
TRBV28	TRBD2	TRBJ2-2	19	few	CASSWNSPSLTSVGGELFF	TGTGCCAGCAGTTGGAATTCCCCATCGTTAACTAGCGTGGGCGGGGAGCTGTTTTTT
TRBV7-9	TRBD1	TRBJ2-7	17	many	CASTPRERQGASYEQYF	TGTGCCAGCACACCCAGGGAGCGACAGGGGGCTTCCTACGAGCAGTACTTC
TRBV6-1	.	TRBJ1-1	14	many	CASSEDHTGSEAFF	TGTGCCAGCAGTGAAGACCATACGGGGAGTGAAGCTTTCTTT
TRBV6-4	.	TRBJ1-5	17	.	CASSEYVYEDGNQPQHF	TGTGCCAGCAGTGAGTACGTGTACGAGGATGGCAATCAGCCCCAGCATTTT
TRBV5-6	TRBD2	TRBJ2-3	17	.	CASSYPLAGGSTDTQYF	TGTGCCAGCAGCTACCCTCTCGCGGGGGGTAGCACAGATACGCAGTATTTT
TRBV7-2	.	TRBJ2-1	13	many	CASSLVPNNEQFF	TGTGCCAGCAGCTTAGTGCCGAACAATGAGCAGTTCTTC
TRBV5-1	.	TRBJ2-2	15	many	CASRSGHLNTGELFF	TGCGCCAGCAGGTCGGGACACCTGAACACCGGGGAGCTGTTTTTT
TRBV6-1	.	TRBJ2-7	15	few	CASSEGISLGYEQYF	TGTGCCAGCAGTGAAGGAATTAGTCTCGGCTACGAGCAGTACTTC
TRBV7-9	TRBD1	TRBJ2-5	14	many	CASSLGQGDGTQYF	TGTGCCAGCAGCCTCGGACAGGGTGATGGGACCCAGTACTTC
TRBV27	.	TRBJ2-2	18	few	CASSFKSGDSENTGELFF	TGTGCCAGCAGTTTTAAGTCCGGAGACAGCGAGAACACCGGGGAGCTGTTTTTT
TRBV6-5	TRBD1	TRBJ1-1	13	many	CASSYSTGGEAFF	TGTGCCAGCAGTTACTCGACAGGGGGGGAAGCTTTCTTT
TRBV7-8	.	TRBJ2-1	15	many	CASSLRTTSYNEQFF	TGTGCCAGCAGCTTAAGGACAACCTCCTACAATGAGCAGTTCTTC
TRBV27	.	TRBJ2-3	17	few	CASSSNPLASSTDTQYF	TGTGCCAGCAGTTCGAACCCACTAGCTTCTAGCACAGATACGCAGTATTTT
TRBV6-5	.	TRBJ1-2	14	many	CASSYSEGYNGYTF	TGTGCCAGCAGTTACTCCGAGGGGTATAACGGCTACACCTTC
TRBV27	TRBD1	TRBJ2-6	19	.	CASTEDRRLVGAGANVLTF	TGTGCCAGCACCGAGGACAGGAGGCTAGTGGGGGCTGGGGCCAACGTCCTGACTTTC
TRBV6-4	TRBD2	TRBJ2-3	15	few	CASSEGGGGADTQYF	TGTGCCAGCAGTGAAGGCGGGGGGGGGGCAGATACGCAGTATTTT
TRBV6-5	.	TRBJ2-7	19	many	CASSYSPTGARVGGYEQYF	TGTGCCAGCAGTTACTCCCCTACAGGAGCCCGGGTTGGGGGCTACGAGCAGTACTTC
TRBV7-6	.	TRBJ2-2	13	many	CASIKLGSGELFF	TGTGCCAGCATCAAACTGGGGTCCGGGGAGCTGTTTTTT
TRBV7-6	.	TRBJ2-7	17	few	CASSVNRRGGDSYEQYF	TGTGCCAGCAGCGTCAACAGGAGGGGGGGGGACTCCTACGAGCAGTACTTC
TRBV7-2	TRBD1	TRBJ1-2	13	.	CASITGTGLGYTF	TGTGCCAGTATCACCGGGACAGGGCTTGGCTACACCTTC
TRBV7-9	.	TRBJ2-1	15	.	CASSPNPSSYNEQFF	TGTGCCAGCAGCCCAAACCCTAGCTCGTACAATGAGCAGTTCTTC
TRBV7-6	.	TRBJ1-2	15	many	CASSSLGGASYGYTF	TGTGCCAGCAGCTCCTTAGGGGGGGCGTCCTATGGCTACACCTTC